A selection of T cell receptor beta chains follows, all from one sample in a study of shared clonotypes between healthy human individuals. Some clones are missing from TCRdb's copy, which holds only in-frame ones; the method was immunoSEQ multiplex PCR. The data show about 2.3 million clones, just over 90% seen once. Specimen: naive CD4+ T cells from PBMCs. The receptors were sampled from a man between 18 and 29 years old in good health. Some clones in this sample may be carry-over from other donors' samples. CDR3s include the opening cysteine and the closing phenylalanine or tryptophan. The D gene is left open where the match is weak. Clone size is not always given. Where it is, it says once, few, many or a class for expanded clones.

>TRBJ2-7|-|13|TRBV7-8|-
CASSPKTDYEQYF
TGTGCCAGCAGCCCAAAGACAGATTACGAGCAGTACTTC
>TRBJ2-1|-|13|TRBV29-1|TRBD2
CSVPGLGGNEQFF
TGCAGCGTCCCGGGACTAGGGGGTAATGAGCAGTTCTTC
>TRBJ2-3|-|15|TRBV5-1|-
CASRFLYGGTDTQYF
TGCGCCAGCAGGTTCCTCTATGGGGGCACAGATACGCAGTATTTT
>TRBJ2-7|-|13|TRBV6-1|TRBD2
CASTPLAEVLQYF
TGTGCCAGCACCCCCCTAGCGGAAGTGCTTCAGTACTTC
>TRBJ1-5|-|17|TRBV7-9|TRBD1
CASSPSGTGDSNQPQHF
TGTGCCAGCAGCCCGAGCGGGACAGGGGATAGCAATCAGCCCCAGCATTTT
>TRBJ2-7|-|14|TRBV7-9|-
CASSLGPTSYEQYF
TGTGCCAGCAGCTTAGGCCCGACGAGCTACGAGCAGTACTTC
>TRBJ2-7|-|14|TRBV7-9|-
CASRRQASSYEQYF
TGTGCCAGCAGGAGACAGGCGTCCTCCTACGAGCAGTACTTC
>TRBJ1-4|-|15|TRBV10-3|TRBD1
CAISALQGQDEKLFF
TGTGCCATCAGTGCCCTACAGGGGCAGGATGAAAAACTGTTTTTT
>TRBJ2-7|-|15|TRBV28|TRBD1
CASRSGTGFTYEQYF
TGTGCCAGCAGGTCCGGGACAGGGTTTACCTACGAGCAGTACTTC
>TRBJ1-1|-|15|TRBV5-5|-
CASSFTSTTNTEAFF
TGTGCCAGCAGCTTCACTTCCACGACGAACACTGAAGCTTTCTTT
>TRBJ2-2|-|16|TRBV27|TRBD1
CASSPPTGGLTGELFF
TGTGCCAGCAGTCCCCCGACAGGGGGCCTCACCGGGGAGCTGTTTTTT
>TRBJ2-7|-|14|TRBV18|TRBD2
CASSPTSGAYEQYF
TGTGCCAGCTCACCGACTAGCGGTGCCTACGAGCAGTACTTC
>TRBJ2-7|-|15|TRBV28|TRBD1
CASSFLTGTLYEQYF
TGTGCCAGCAGTTTTTTGACAGGGACCTTATACGAGCAGTACTTC
>TRBJ1-1|-|12|TRBV25-1|-
CASSERYSEAFF
TGTGCCAGCAGTGAAAGGTACAGTGAAGCTTTCTTT
>TRBJ2-1|-|16|TRBV6-6|TRBD1
CASRTSGTASYNEQFF
TGTGCCAGCAGGACGTCGGGGACAGCATCCTACAATGAGCAGTTCTTC
>TRBJ1-2|-|15|TRBV27|-
CASSPGTRGNYGYTF
TGTGCCAGCAGTCCAGGGACAAGGGGTAACTATGGCTACACCTTC
>TRBJ2-3|-|14|TRBV19|-
CASSIERMSDTQYF
TGTGCCAGTAGTATCGAACGTATGTCAGATACGCAGTATTTT
>TRBJ1-1|-|16|TRBV28|-
CASSLRQPLGNTEAFF
TGTGCCAGCAGTTTAAGGCAACCTCTAGGGAACACTGAAGCTTTCTTT
>TRBJ2-7|once|14|TRBV6-5|TRBD2
CASSYQGGSYEQYF
TGTGCCAGCAGTTACCAGGGCGGGAGCTACGAGCAGTACTTC
>TRBJ1-1|once|15|TRBV7-9|-
CASSIRTPKNTEAFF
TGTGCCAGCAGCATAAGGACACCAAAGAACACTGAAGCTTTCTTT
>TRBJ2-1|-|15|TRBV29-1|TRBD2
CSVVSGRALYNEQFF
TGCAGCGTTGTTTCCGGGAGGGCCTTATACAATGAGCAGTTCTTC
>TRBJ2-6|-|19|TRBV9|TRBD1
CASSVRLWTGSSGANVLTF
TGTGCCAGCAGCGTAAGGTTGTGGACAGGGTCCTCTGGGGCCAACGTCCTGACTTTC
>TRBJ1-1|few|13|TRBV30|-
CAWSGGVGTEAFF
TGTGCCTGGAGTGGGGGGGTCGGCACTGAAGCTTTCTTT
>TRBJ2-7|once|17|TRBV28|TRBD2
CASSSTSGSTSPYEQYF
TGTGCCAGCAGTTCCACTAGCGGGAGTACTTCCCCATACGAGCAGTACTTC
>TRBJ1-3|-|15|TRBV4-1|-
CASSQDDISGNTIYF
TGCGCCAGCAGCCAAGACGACATCTCTGGAAACACCATATATTTT
>TRBJ1-5|-|13|TRBV30|-
CAWGRGNNQPQHF
TGTGCCTGGGGGCGGGGTAACAATCAGCCCCAGCATTTT
>TRBJ2-5|-|16|TRBV4-1|-
CASSPGRGQSQETQYF
TGCGCCAGCAGCCCAGGGAGGGGACAGAGCCAAGAGACCCAGTACTTC
>TRBJ2-7|-|15|TRBV28|-
CASSLGGQRTYEQYF
TGTGCTAGCAGTTTGGGGGGACAGAGAACCTACGAGCAGTACTTC
>TRBJ2-1|-|14|TRBV28|-
CASIVGGERGEQFF
TGTGCCAGCATAGTTGGGGGCGAAAGGGGTGAGCAGTTCTTC
>TRBJ1-4|-|15|TRBV2|TRBD1
CASSDEGQGLLQLFF
TGTGCCAGCAGTGACGAAGGACAGGGACTCTTACAACTGTTTTTT
>TRBJ2-1|-|15|TRBV14|-
CASSQRRWVGNEQFF
TGTGCCAGCAGCCAAAGACGGTGGGTAGGTAATGAGCAGTTCTTC
>TRBJ2-2|-|13|TRBV29-1|-
CSVGERFTGELFF
TGCAGCGTTGGGGAGCGCTTCACCGGGGAGCTGTTTTTT
>TRBJ2-5|-|13|TRBV19|-
CASSIRDAETQYF
TGTGCCAGTAGTATCAGGGACGCGGAGACCCAGTACTTC
>TRBJ2-5|-|16|TRBV5-1|TRBD2
CASSFVLGGSRETQYF
TGCGCCAGCAGCTTCGTTCTCGGCGGGAGTAGGGAGACCCAGTACTTC